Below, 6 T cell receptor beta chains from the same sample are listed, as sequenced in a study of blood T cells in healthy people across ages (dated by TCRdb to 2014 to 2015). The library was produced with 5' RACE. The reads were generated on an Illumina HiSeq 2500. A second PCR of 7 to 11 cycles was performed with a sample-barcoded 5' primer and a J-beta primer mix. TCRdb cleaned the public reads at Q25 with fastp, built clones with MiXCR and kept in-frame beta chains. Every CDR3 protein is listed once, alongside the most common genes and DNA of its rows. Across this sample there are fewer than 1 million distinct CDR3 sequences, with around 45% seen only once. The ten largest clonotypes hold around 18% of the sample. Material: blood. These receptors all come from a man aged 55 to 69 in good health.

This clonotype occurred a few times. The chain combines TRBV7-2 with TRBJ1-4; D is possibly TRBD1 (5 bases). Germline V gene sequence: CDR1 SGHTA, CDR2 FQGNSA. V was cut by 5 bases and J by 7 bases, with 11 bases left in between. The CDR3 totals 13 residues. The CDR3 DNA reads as TGTGCCAGCAGCCAGGACCAGGGTGAAAAACTGTTTTTT. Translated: CASSQDQGEKLFF. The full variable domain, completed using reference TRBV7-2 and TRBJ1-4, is GAGVSQSPSNKVTEKGKDVELRCDPISGHTALYWYRQSLGQGLEFLIYFQGNSAPDKSGLPSDRFSAERTGGSVSTLTIQRTQQEDSAVYLCASSQDQGEKLFFGSGTQLSVL.

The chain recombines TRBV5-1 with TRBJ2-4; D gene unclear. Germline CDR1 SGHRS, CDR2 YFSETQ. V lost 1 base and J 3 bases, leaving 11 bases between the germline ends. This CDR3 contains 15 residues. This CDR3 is CASSLPEWNKNIQYF. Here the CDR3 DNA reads TGCGCCAGCAGCTTGCCGGAATGGAACAAAAACATTCAGTACTTC. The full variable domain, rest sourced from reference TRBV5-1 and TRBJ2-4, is KAGVTQTPRYLIKTRGQQVTLSCSPISGHRSVSWYQQTPGQGLQFLFEYFSETQRNKGNFPGRFSGRQFSNSRSEMNVSTLELGDSALYLCASSLPEWNKNIQYFGAGTRLSVL.

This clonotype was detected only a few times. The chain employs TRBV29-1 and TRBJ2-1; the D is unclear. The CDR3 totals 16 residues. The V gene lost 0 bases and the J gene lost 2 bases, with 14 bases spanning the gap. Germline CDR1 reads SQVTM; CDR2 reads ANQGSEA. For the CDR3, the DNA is TGCAGCGTTGAAGATCGGAATTTAAGGACCTACAATGAGCAGTTCTTC. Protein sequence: CSVEDRNLRTYNEQFF.

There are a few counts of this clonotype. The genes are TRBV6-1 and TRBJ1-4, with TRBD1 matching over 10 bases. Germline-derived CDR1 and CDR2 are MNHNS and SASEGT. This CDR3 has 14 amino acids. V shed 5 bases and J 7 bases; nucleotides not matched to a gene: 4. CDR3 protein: CASSRQGAGEKLFF. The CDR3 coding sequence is TGTGCCAGCAGTCGACAGGGGGCGGGTGAAAAACTGTTTTTT.

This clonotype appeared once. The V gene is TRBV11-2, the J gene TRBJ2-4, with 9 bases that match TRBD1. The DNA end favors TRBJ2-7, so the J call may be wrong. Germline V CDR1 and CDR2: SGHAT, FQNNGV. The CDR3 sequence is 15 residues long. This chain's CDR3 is CASSLVWGQGGEQYF. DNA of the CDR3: TGTGCCAGCAGCTTAGTATGGGGACAGGGCGGCGAGCAGTACTTC.

This chain's CDR3 is CASSFALGTSGGPLYEQYF. The CDR3 DNA follows: TGTGCCAGCAGCTTCGCCCTGGGGACTAGCGGGGGCCCTTTATACGAGCAGTACTTC. The chain employs TRBV7-2 and TRBJ2-5, with TRBD2 identical over 14 bases. The assigned J gene may be wrong: the sequence end matches TRBJ2-7 better. This CDR3 comprises 19 residues. Germline values: CDR1 SGHTA, CDR2 FQGNSA.